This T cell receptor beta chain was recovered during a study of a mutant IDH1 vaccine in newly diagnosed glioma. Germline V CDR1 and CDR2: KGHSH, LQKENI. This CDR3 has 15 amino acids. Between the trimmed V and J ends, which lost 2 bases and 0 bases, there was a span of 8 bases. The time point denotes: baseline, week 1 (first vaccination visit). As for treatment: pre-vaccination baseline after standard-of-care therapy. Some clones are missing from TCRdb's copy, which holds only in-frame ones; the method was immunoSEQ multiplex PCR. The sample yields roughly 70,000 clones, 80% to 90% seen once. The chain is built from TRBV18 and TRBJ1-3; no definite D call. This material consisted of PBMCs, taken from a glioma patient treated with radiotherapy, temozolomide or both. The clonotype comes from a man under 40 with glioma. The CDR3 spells CASSPTTGSGNTIYF. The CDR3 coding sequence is TGTGCCAGCTCACCAACGACGGGCTCTGGAAACACCATATATTTT.